The 17 T cell receptor beta chains reported below all come from one sample, sequenced in a study of identifying expanded T cells in peripheral blood. The method was immunoSEQ multiplex PCR; TCRdb's version includes in-frame clones alone and lacks a portion of them. The sample includes about 81,000 clones, 84% seen only once; the top ten take less than 20%. The sample consisted of blood. Receptors originate from a person between 18 and 70 years old in good health.

The table lists this clone with a count of one. The chain links TRBV2 to TRBJ2-2; D is uncertain. V was trimmed by 4 bases and J by 5 bases, leaving 2 bases between them. Germline CDR1 SNHLY, CDR2 FYNNEI. This CDR3 has 11 residues. The CDR3 nucleotides read TGTGCCAGCAGTGTTACCGGGGAGCTGTTTTTT. Protein: CASSVTGELFF. The full variable domain, in which reference TRBV2 and TRBJ2-2 provide the parts outside the CDR3, is EPEVTQTPSHQVTQMGQEVILRCVPISNHLYFYWYRQILGQKVEFLVSFYNNEISEKSEIFDDQFSVERPDGSNFTLKIRSTKLEDSAMYFCASSVTGELFFGEGSRLTVL.

The gene calls are TRBV19 and TRBJ1-5; 7 nucleotides line up with TRBD1. After removal of 6 bases from V and 3 bases from J, the junction contained 14 bases not matched to a gene. This CDR3 is built from 17 residues. The germline CDR1 and CDR2 sequences are LNHDA and SQIVND (reference sequence). Here the CDR3 DNA reads TGTGCCAGTAGCCCGGACAGGTCTCGAATGAACAATCAGCCCCAGCATTTT. Its protein product is CASSPDRSRMNNQPQHF.

This clone is hyperexpanded. The same CDR3 is also encoded by other DNA sequences in this sample. J is TRBJ2-2 and V is TRBV27; D is uncertain. The ends were cut back, 6 bases at V and 4 bases at J, with 6 bases in the middle. The V gene's germline CDR1 is MNHEY and CDR2 SMNVEV (reference sequence). The CDR3 runs 12 residues. The chain's CDR3 is CASSFSTGELFF. DNA of the CDR3: TGTGCCAGCAGCTTCAGCACCGGGGAGCTGTTTTTT.

CDR3 protein: CASSPGVGGSGANVLTF. Written as DNA, the CDR3 is TGTGCCAGCAGCCCGGGCGTGGGGGGCTCTGGGGCCAACGTCCTGACTTTC. The chain combines TRBV11-3 with TRBJ2-6; maybe TRBD2 (6 bases). Germline assignment: CDR1 SGHNT and CDR2 YENEEA. This CDR3 spans 17 amino acids. Trimming cost V 5 bases and J 0 bases, with 14 bases left between them.

J is TRBJ2-3 and V is TRBV5-1, with 9 bases matching TRBD2. The germline gives CDR1 SGHRS, CDR2 YFSETQ. V lost 4 bases to trimming and J lost 3 bases; unmatched junction nucleotides: 6. This CDR3 has 15 residues. This CDR3 reads CASSPTSGLTDTQYF. CDR3 in DNA: TGCGCCAGCAGCCCAACTAGCGGGTTGACAGATACGCAGTATTTT.

V and J are TRBV18 and TRBJ2-2; D gene unclear. This CDR3 contains 14 residues. Trimming cost V 5 bases and J 0 bases, with 7 bases left between them. In germline, CDR1 is KGHSH, CDR2 LQKENI. The CDR3 DNA reads TGTGCCAGCTCAGTAAATACGAACACCGGGGAGCTGTTTTTT. Protein sequence: CASSVNTNTGELFF.

The CDR3 nucleotides read TGTGCCAGCAGCGCAAGCGTGCGGAGCCTATACGAGCAGTACTTC. This gives the protein CASSASVRSLYEQYF. The V gene is TRBV14, the J gene TRBJ2-7; no firm D call. The CDR3 totals 15 residues. V was cut by 5 bases and J by 4 bases, with 18 bases left in between. Germline values: CDR1 SGHDN, CDR2 FVKESK. The whole variable domain, filled in from reference TRBV14 and TRBJ2-7, reads EAGVTQFPSHSVIEKGQTVTLRCDPISGHDNLYWYRRVMGKEIKFLLHFVKESKQDESGMPNNRFLAERTGGTYSTLKVQPAELEDSGVYFCASSASVRSLYEQYFGPGTRLTVT.

The chain uses TRBV5-1 and TRBJ2-7; D gene uncertain. The CDR3 contains 14 residues. Germline CDR1 is SGHRS and CDR2 is YFSETQ. Between the trimmed V and J ends, which lost 1 base and 2 bases, there was a span of 10 bases. The CDR3 region is CASSLSQTPYEQYF. CDR3 bases: TGCGCCAGCAGCTTGAGTCAAACGCCCTACGAGCAGTACTTC.

V and J are TRBV28 and TRBJ2-3; unclear D gene. V lost 6 bases, J lost 4 bases, and 11 bases lay in between. CDR3 length equals 13 residues. Germline CDR1 is MDHEN and CDR2 is SYDVKM. In nucleotides, the CDR3 is TGTGCCAGCAGCCTTGCTTGGGCAGATACGCAGTATTTT. Its protein product is CASSLAWADTQYF.

The V gene is TRBV6-5, the J gene TRBJ2-7, with D possibly matching TRBD2 (6 bases). The V gene's germline CDR1 is MNHEY and CDR2 SVGAGI. This CDR3 spans 13 amino acids. V shed 6 bases and J shed 5 bases, with 14 bases lying between them. CDR3 nucleotides: TGTGCCAGCAGCCTTGAGACTAGACACGAGCAGTACTTC. Protein sequence: CASSLETRHEQYF.

The genes are TRBV25-1 and TRBJ2-1; 8 nucleotides agree with TRBD1. The trim removed 3 bases at V and 9 bases at J, leaving 10 bases unmatched. Germline V CDR1 and CDR2: MGHDK, SYGVNS. CDR3 length: 15 residues. CDR3 region: CASSEPDRDRAEQFF. The CDR3 DNA is TGTGCCAGCAGTGAGCCGGACAGGGATAGGGCTGAGCAGTTCTTC.

The chain is built from TRBV4-2 and TRBJ2-7; 9 nucleotides match TRBD1. Germline V CDR1 and CDR2: LGHNA, YNFKEQ. V was clipped by 3 bases and J by 1 base; unmatched bases: 7. The CDR3 spans 16 residues. Written as DNA, the CDR3 is TGTGCCAGCAGCCAGGATCGGGACAGGGTTTCCTACGAGCAGTACTTC. Translation: CASSQDRDRVSYEQYF.

The chain joins TRBV27 to TRBJ2-7, with a weak D call TRBD1 (5 bases). This CDR3 contains 13 residues. V lost 2 bases and J lost 2, with 7 bases in between. Germline CDR1 MNHEY, CDR2 SMNVEV (reference sequence). CDR3 nucleotides: TGTGCCAGCAGTTTAGTAGGGGCCTACGAGCAGTACTTC. Translation gives CASSLVGAYEQYF.

The J gene is TRBJ2-1, the V gene TRBV7-9; D gene ambiguous. Looked up from germline, CDR1 is SEHNR and CDR2 is FQNEAQ (reference sequence). CDR3 length equals 12 residues. V lost 5 bases and J 5 bases, leaving 7 bases between the germline ends. This CDR3 reads CASSPGNNEQFF. CDR3 in DNA: TGTGCCAGCAGCCCCGGAAACAATGAGCAGTTCTTC.

The V gene is TRBV6-5, the J gene TRBJ2-1, with 9 bases matching TRBD1. The germline CDR1 and CDR2 sequences are MNHEY and SVGAGI. The CDR3 runs to 16 residues. V shed 2 bases and J 1 base; nucleotides not matched to a gene: 3. The CDR3 region has the DNA TGTGCCAGCAGTTACCAACAGGGGGCATCCTACAATGAGCAGTTCTTC. Its protein is CASSYQQGASYNEQFF.

The chain links TRBV7-3 to TRBJ2-2; D is perhaps TRBD2 (6 bases). The V and J ends lost 5 bases and 1 base respectively, with 14 bases between them. The CDR3 is made up of 16 amino acids. CDR1 and CDR2 (germline): SGHTA, FQGTGA. CDR3 DNA sequence: TGTGCCAGCAGCCCGGGGGACCTTGGGAACACCGGGGAGCTGTTTTTT. Its protein is CASSPGDLGNTGELFF.

This rearrangement joins TRBV5-4 to TRBJ2-2; TRBD2 might be the D (6 bases). The germline V and J ends were trimmed by 4 bases and 5 bases, with 21 bases remaining between them. From germline, CDR1 is SGHNT and CDR2 YYREEE (reference sequence). This CDR3 has 17 amino acids. The CDR3 loop reads CASSPPTQRAGTGELFF. In DNA, the CDR3 is TGTGCCAGCAGCCCCCCGACACAAAGGGCGGGAACCGGGGAGCTGTTTTTT.